These 6 T cell receptor beta chains were all obtained from the same sample, sequenced in a study of blood T cell repertoires in COVID-19. Assay used: immunoSEQ multiplex PCR; TCRdb lists only in-frame clones, some missing. The table records roughly 45,000 clones, more than 75% of them present only once. The material sequenced was peripheral blood. These receptors came from a man in his sixties or seventies with active COVID-19.

This chain uses TRBV18 with TRBJ1-1, with D unclear. V lost 4 bases, J lost 1 base, and 10 bases lay in between. The CDR3 loop spans 14 amino acids. Germline loops: CDR1 KGHSH, CDR2 LQKENI. Here the CDR3 DNA reads TGTGCCAGCTCACGTCCGGGAGGGAACACTGAAGCTTTCTTT. Translated, it gives CASSRPGGNTEAFF.

This clone was recorded only once. The rearrangement links TRBV7-3 to TRBJ2-3, with TRBD2 as a possible D gene (7 bases). The CDR3 covers 14 residues. The V gene lost 0 bases and the J gene lost 4 bases, with 8 bases spanning the gap. CDR1 is SGHTA, CDR2 FQGTGA, per germline. The CDR3 loop reads CASSLTGGPDTQYF. As DNA, the CDR3 is TGTGCCAGCAGCTTAACGGGGGGGCCAGATACGCAGTATTTT.

This clone was recorded once. The V and J genes are TRBV6-5 and TRBJ1-1, with D maybe TRBD1 (5 bases). Deletions cut 10 bases from V and 6 bases from J, with 15 bases between. Germline CDR1 is MNHEY and CDR2 is SVGAGI. This CDR3 is built from 12 residues. The CDR3 region is CATRQLWAEAFF. The CDR3 DNA sequence: TGTGCCACCAGACAGTTGTGGGCTGAAGCTTTCTTT.

The chain recombines TRBV27 with TRBJ2-2; 10 bases are shared with TRBD2. V lost 2 bases, J lost 0 bases, and 3 bases stayed unmatched. The CDR3 totals 17 residues. CDR1 MNHEY and CDR2 SMNVEV come from the germline V gene (reference sequence). The CDR3 bases are TGTGCCAGCAGTTTAAGGCTAGCGGGAGCGAACACCGGGGAGCTGTTTTTT. It specifies CASSLRLAGANTGELFF.

The chain employs TRBV10-1 and TRBJ2-7, with D possibly being TRBD2 (6 bases). Germline CDR1 WNHNN, CDR2 SYGVQD (reference sequence). Trimming shortened V by 4 bases and J by 3 bases, and 10 bases separated the two germline ends. The CDR3 loop spans 13 amino acids. The CDR3 nucleotides are TGCGCCAGCAGTGGACTAGTTGACTACGAGCAGTACTTC. Residues: CASSGLVDYEQYF.

The chain carries TRBV28 and TRBJ2-7, with 11 nucleotides matching TRBD1. V dropped 1 base and J dropped 5; count of bases not matched to a gene: 7. Germline values: CDR1 MDHEN, CDR2 SYDVKM. This CDR3 region has 16 residues. The CDR3 here is CASSLLSRGQGDEQYF. CDR3 DNA sequence: TGTGCCAGCAGTTTATTGAGCCGGGGACAGGGGGACGAGCAGTACTTC.